This T cell receptor (beta chain) came from a study of blood T cells in healthy people across ages. General observations from the study: More naive CD4+ cells and higher diversity marked long-lived donors relative to aged donors. It was found that TCR beta diversity correlated strongly with the percentage of naive T cells.

The CDR3 contains 19 residues. V was pared by 0 bases and J by 6 bases, with 13 bases of the junction left unmatched. From germline, CDR1 is LGHDT and CDR2 YNNKEL (reference sequence). Through a sample-barcoded 5' primer and a J-beta primer mix, a second PCR was run for roughly 6 to 11 cycles. TCRdb analysed the 5' RACE reads with MiXCR anew, one entry per CDR3 protein. Here the sample spans roughly 1,100,000 distinct CDR3 sequences, approximately 25% being singletons. A note on this clonotype: Its antigen remains unidentified.

Peripheral blood, approximately 10 milliliters per donor, was collected. Each sample gave at least 6.5 million isolated PBMCs. This sample also appeared in a second study, on T cells of mothers and their children.

The source material was blood. This TCR was recovered from a girl under 10 years old in good health. The chain joins TRBV3-1 to TRBJ2-1, with TRBD2 matching over 11 bases. The DNA for the CDR3 is TGTGCCAGCAGCCAAGATGTTGGGGCTCTAGCGGGGGGACGCAATGAGCAGTTCTTC. Protein: CASSQDVGALAGGRNEQFF.